The clone carrying this TCR beta chain was seen more than once but under ten times. Its antigen is currently unknown. This record comes from a study of cytomegalovirus exposure and HLA in healthy donors. The overall study: A prior analysis found about 110 million unique TCR beta sequences from around 180 million T cells. General study points: Sequences of the TCR beta chain were said to predict the HLA-A and HLA-B alleles of most subjects accurately. In a later analysis, the majority of CMV-associated beta chains seemingly showed HLA restriction. TRBV6-2, TRBV6-3 and other indistinguishable V segments were excluded.

CDR3 size: 13 residues. Germline V CDR1 and CDR2: MNHNY, SVGAGI (reference sequence). Deletions cut 6 bases from V and 2 bases from J, with 8 bases between. With 60 Vbeta and 13 Jbeta primers, the PCR was carried out. Profiled with immunoSEQ multiplex PCR; TCRdb holds only in-frame clones, not every one. The sample contains about 95,000 clones, 65% to 90% of which appear only once. J is TRBJ1-5 and V is TRBV6-6, with D perhaps TRBD1 (5 bases). The TCR was taken from a young man in good health and CMV-seropositive. Sample: PBMCs. Here the CDR3 reads CASSFRGNQPQHF. CDR3 sequence (DNA): TGTGCCAGCAGCTTCAGGGGCAATCAGCCCCAGCATTTT.